This T cell receptor beta chain is from a study of PD-L1 blockade in urothelial cancer. Study overall: It was in 2014 that patients started atezolizumab at 1,200 mg intravenously every 3 weeks. Analyses were performed on blood at 3 weeks after treatment start (the second dose) and at 6 weeks.

Synthetic TCR analog templates were added to each PCR reaction. Assay: immunoSEQ multiplex PCR; the TCRdb copy retains only in-frame clones and omits some. The sample holds about 88,000 clones; approximately 91% are singletons and the top ten take approximately 9%. Diagnoses among patients were locally advanced or metastatic urothelial carcinoma. CDR3 length: 13 amino acids. V shed 4 bases and J 3 bases; nucleotides not matched to a gene: 3. CDR1 and CDR2 (germline): GTSNPN, SVGIG (reference sequence). This TCR came from a man aged 60 to 75 with urothelial cancer. This sample comprised PBMCs, obtained around atezolizumab (anti-PD-L1) treatment. The chain has TRBV30 and TRBJ2-1; TRBD2 agrees at 7 bases. DNA for the CDR3: TGTGCCTGGATGTGGGAGGGCTACAATGAGCAGTTCTTC. Its translation: CAWMWEGYNEQFF.